Many counts were recorded for the clone carrying this T cell receptor (beta chain). Its antigen is unknown. The entry originates in a study of early T cells in non-severe SARS-CoV-2 infection. Study-level information: It was bulk RNA from unsorted whole blood that was sequenced, and the chains were unpaired.

Individual cDNA molecules received unique molecular identifiers. TCRdb ran MiXCR on the 5' RACE reads and lists one entry per CDR3 protein. The sample has about 56,000 distinct CDR3 sequences, 8% to 11% seen once; the top ten hold 6.5%. Study outcomes and limitations: Private and CD4 specificities were missed by VDJdb matching, skewed to anti-spike CD8.

Germline values: CDR1 MNHEY, CDR2 SVGAGI. Unmatched junction bases numbered 11, after V lost 4 bases and J lost 7 bases. This CDR3 region has 17 residues. This receptor was identified in an adult who was a healthcare worker with PCR-confirmed SARS-CoV-2 infection or an uninfected control (not recorded which). What was sequenced was whole blood. The genes are TRBV6-5 and TRBJ2-1, with 12 nucleotides matching TRBD2. The CDR3 nucleotides read TGTGCCAGCAGTTCACTTACTAGCGGGAGGTACCGGAATGAGCAGTTCTTC. Translating it yields CASSSLTSGRYRNEQFF.